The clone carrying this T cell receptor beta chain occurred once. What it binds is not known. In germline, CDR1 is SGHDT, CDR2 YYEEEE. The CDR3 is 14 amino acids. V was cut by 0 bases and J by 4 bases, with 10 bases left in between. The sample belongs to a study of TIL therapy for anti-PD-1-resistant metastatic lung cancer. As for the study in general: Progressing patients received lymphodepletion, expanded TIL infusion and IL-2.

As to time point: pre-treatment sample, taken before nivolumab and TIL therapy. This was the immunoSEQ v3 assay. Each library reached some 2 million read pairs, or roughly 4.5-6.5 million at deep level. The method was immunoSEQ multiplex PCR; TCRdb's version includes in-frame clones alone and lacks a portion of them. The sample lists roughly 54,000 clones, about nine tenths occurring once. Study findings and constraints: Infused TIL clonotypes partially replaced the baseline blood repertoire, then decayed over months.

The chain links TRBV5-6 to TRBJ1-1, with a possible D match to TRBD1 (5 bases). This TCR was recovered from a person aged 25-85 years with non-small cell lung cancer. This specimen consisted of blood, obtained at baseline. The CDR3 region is CASSLASRGTEAFF. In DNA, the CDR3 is TGTGCCAGCAGCTTGGCATCAAGGGGCACTGAAGCTTTCTTT.